The 17 T cell receptor beta chains given below trace back to one sample, sequenced in a study of T-cell reconstitution after alpha-beta-depleted transplantation in children. Unique molecular identifiers were built into the TCRbeta library. TCRdb recomputed calls from the PCR reads with MiXCR, one row per CDR3 protein. The data contain 200,000 to 250,000 distinct CDR3 sequences, approximately 10% of them singletons. Sequences were derived from PBMCs, sampled before TCRalphabeta/CD19-depleted stem cell transplant. The receptors shown here come from a child in the first two years of life with acute myeloid leukemia, due to receive a stem cell transplant.

This clonotype was observed at least ten times. The V and J genes are TRBV5-1 and TRBJ2-1; D remains ambiguous. Germline V gene data show CDR1 as SGHRS and CDR2 as YFSETQ. This CDR3 spans 11 amino acids. V lost 6 bases to trimming and J lost 6 bases, with 7 bases between them. CDR3 nucleotide sequence: TGCGCCAGCACCTCCACCAATGAGCAGTTCTTC. Translation: CASTSTNEQFF.

This clonotype was detected ten times or more. The chain links TRBV7-8 to TRBJ2-7; D perhaps matches TRBD1 (5 bases). The germline CDR1 and CDR2 sequences are SGHVS and FQNEAQ. V dropped 1 base and J dropped 6 bases, with 13 bases sitting between them. The CDR3 is made up of 14 amino acids. The CDR3 bases are TGTGCCAGCAGCTTAGACAGGCCTCCCGGCGAGCAGTACTTC. Its protein is CASSLDRPPGEQYF.

This clonotype showed up many times. The chain carries TRBV20-1 and TRBJ1-5; 9 nucleotides align to TRBD1. V lost 6 bases and J lost 7; bases outside the gene matches: 7. This CDR3 is 13 amino acids long. CDR1 and CDR2 from the germline V gene are DFQATT and SNEGSKA (reference sequence). As DNA, the CDR3 is TGCAGTGCAACACAGGGGGCGCGGCAGCCCCAGCATTTT. It encodes CSATQGARQPQHF.

This clonotype showed up many times. This chain links TRBV27 with TRBJ2-1; D may be TRBD2 (5 bases). The germline gives CDR1 MNHEY, CDR2 SMNVEV (reference sequence). V dropped 5 bases and J dropped 7 bases, with 18 bases sitting between them. The CDR3 spans 15 residues. This CDR3 reads CASSAAGLEWNEQFF. CDR3 DNA sequence: TGTGCCAGCAGTGCCGCGGGTCTAGAGTGGAATGAGCAGTTCTTC.

This clonotype was detected ten times or more. The chain uses TRBV20-1 and TRBJ2-5; possibly TRBD1 for D (5 bases). V lost 1 base, J lost 5 bases, and 14 bases lay in between. This CDR3 spans 14 amino acids. Germline assignment: CDR1 DFQATT and CDR2 SNEGSKA (reference sequence). The CDR3 spells CSARVSQGLETQYF. CDR3 DNA: TGCAGTGCTAGAGTCTCGCAGGGATTGGAGACCCAGTACTTC.

This clonotype has a count of ten or more. The rearrangement links TRBV10-3 to TRBJ2-6, with D tentatively TRBD1 (5 bases). The CDR3 extends over 16 amino acids. Germline V gene lookup returns CDR1 ENHRY and CDR2 SYGVKD. Between the trimmed V and J ends, which lost 6 bases and 0 bases, there was a span of 12 bases. In DNA, the CDR3 is TGTGCCATCAGCAACACAGGCGTCTCTGGGGCCAACGTCCTGACTTTC. Its translation is CAISNTGVSGANVLTF.

This sequence joins TRBV4-2 and TRBJ2-2; 7 bases are shared with TRBD1. The CDR3 is 15 amino acids. J gave up 1 base and V 4 bases, and 3 bases lay outside the gene matches. The germline V gene has CDR1 LGHNA and CDR2 YNFKEQ. As DNA, the CDR3 is TGTGCCAGCAGCCCCAGGGGGTTGAACACCGGGGAGCTGTTTTTT. Protein product: CASSPRGLNTGELFF.

In this sample, this clonotype turned up many times. The V gene is TRBV24-1, the J gene TRBJ2-1; possibly TRBD1 for D (6 bases). The CDR3 spans 16 residues. The germline V gene has CDR1 KGHDR and CDR2 SFDVKD. Trimming removed 2 bases from V and 0 bases from J, with 10 bases in between. The CDR3 region is CATSDWGRASYNEQFF. CDR3 coding DNA: TGTGCCACCAGTGATTGGGGGCGCGCCTCCTACAATGAGCAGTTCTTC.

This clonotype occurred many times. V is TRBV12-3 or TRBV12-4 and J is TRBJ1-1; D unresolved. The CDR3 is made up of 12 amino acids. Trimming removed 4 bases at V and 7 bases at J, with 10 bases between. Here the CDR3 reads CASSSIDGEAFF. Written as DNA, the CDR3 is TGTGCCAGCAGTTCGATCGACGGTGAAGCTTTCTTT.

This clonotype was counted at least ten times. The rearrangement uses TRBV20-1 and TRBJ1-3; 8 bases match TRBD1. CDR1 is DFQATT, CDR2 SNEGSKA, per germline (reference sequence). V lost 0 bases, J lost 7 bases, and 2 bases stayed unmatched. There are 13 residues in the CDR3. For the CDR3, the DNA is TGCAGTGCTAGAGAAAGACAGGGGAACACCATATATTTT. This codes for CSARERQGNTIYF.

This clonotype was observed many times. The chain links TRBV28 to TRBJ1-2, with 7 bases aligning to TRBD1. This CDR3 is 12 amino acids long. Germline lookup yields CDR1 MDHEN and CDR2 SYDVKM. With V trimmed by 8 bases and J by 8 bases, 8 bases remained unmatched. CDR3 coding DNA: TGTGCCAGCGAGGGGACAGCGGGGGGCTACACCTTC. Translated: CASEGTAGGYTF.

The rearrangement links TRBV21-1 to TRBJ2-7; the table's D call of TRBD2 was not tested on the DNA. TRBV21-1 corresponds to a pseudogene. CDR3 size: 16 residues. The CDR3 region is CASSSLPSGYAYEQYF. Written as DNA, the CDR3 is TGTGCCAGCAGCTCGCTCCCTAGCGGGTACGCCTACGAGCAGTACTTC.

This clonotype showed up many times. V usage is TRBV6-1 and J usage is TRBJ1-2, with a weak D call TRBD1 (6 bases). CDR3 length equals 13 residues. Germline V gene lookup returns CDR1 MNHNS and CDR2 SASEGT. V lost 6 bases, J lost 4 bases, and 12 bases lay in between. CDR3: CASSSDRFYGYTF. CDR3 sequence (DNA): TGTGCCAGCAGCTCCGACAGGTTCTATGGCTACACCTTC.

This clonotype showed up many times. This chain links TRBV12-3 or TRBV12-4 with TRBJ2-2; D is unresolved. CDR3 size: 15 residues. With 0 bases removed from V and 6 bases from J, the gap between germline ends came to 11 bases. The chain's CDR3 is CASSLADGLAGELFF. The CDR3 DNA reads TGTGCCAGCAGTTTAGCGGACGGTCTTGCCGGGGAGCTGTTTTTT.

This clonotype was seen ten or more times. This chain joins TRBV7-8 and TRBJ1-3; no definite D call. The CDR3 covers 14 residues. V lost 5 bases and J 4 bases, leaving 12 bases between the germline ends. CDR1 is SGHVS and CDR2 is FQNEAQ in the germline V gene. The CDR3 sequence is CASSTAISGNTIYF. The CDR3 bases are TGTGCCAGCAGCACTGCAATCTCCGGAAACACCATATATTTT. The full variable domain, completed using reference TRBV7-8 and TRBJ1-3, is GAGVSQSPRYKVAKRGQDVALRCDPISGHVSLFWYQQALGQGPEFLTYFQNEAQLDKSGLPSDRFFAERPEGSVSTLKIQRTQQEDSAVYLCASSTAISGNTIYFGEGSWLTVV.

This clonotype was seen ten or more times. The chain is built from TRBV3-1 and TRBJ2-7; 7 positions agree with TRBD1. CDR1 and CDR2 from the germline V gene are LGHDT and YNNKEL (reference sequence). There are 14 residues in the CDR3. The V segment lost 4 bases and the J segment 3 bases; nucleotides outside the gene matches: 6. This CDR3 reads CASSRTGANYEQYF. The DNA of the CDR3 is TGTGCCAGCAGCCGTACAGGGGCTAACTACGAGCAGTACTTC.

Only a few counts were recorded for this clonotype. The V and J genes are TRBV29-1 and TRBJ2-5, with TRBD2 matching 8 bases. V dropped 2 bases and J dropped 12; count of bases not matched to a gene: 11. CDR3 length: 13 residues. Germline assignment: CDR1 SQVTM and CDR2 ANQGSEA. This CDR3 reads CSVEPAGAPQEYF. The DNA of the CDR3 is TGCAGCGTTGAACCAGCGGGGGCGCCACAGGAGTACTTC.